Included here is one T cell receptor (beta chain) sequence, with context. Its antigen is still unknown. Per-base qualities were not stored, and no clone one base away is much larger. Each collaborating institution followed its own protocols to collect whole blood in K2EDTA tubes. For TCRbeta analysis, collaborators shipped samples as frozen whole blood, isolated PBMCs, or DNA extracted from either of those sample types. The source of the sample is a study of blood T cell repertoires in COVID-19 (TCRdb year 2020). A note on the overall study: The collaborator samples originated in the United States, Italy and Spain and spanned the acute and convalescent phases of COVID-19. The material from the prospective study consisted of cDNA or gDNA derived from T cells, B-cell-depleted T cells, or PBMCs. Deeply sampled blood TCRbeta repertoires from subjects exposed to, actively infected with, or recovered from COVID-19 were included in the dataset. The repertoires were released in a freely available public database intended as a resource for research on the immune response to SARS-CoV-2. Samples were obtained from the ongoing ImmuneRACE study (first 160 participants) and from some 1,200 subjects provided by 6 global collaborators. A de-identified subject ID, COVID-19 status, age in years and sex were almost always included in the sample metadata. Where available, HLA class I and class II types were obtained from metadata supplied by the sample provider rather than from assay-based typing.

The CDR3 has 14 amino acids, counting the end cysteine and phenylalanine. The read is trimmed to its CDR3 DNA, 42 bases read in frame from base 1. CDR1 LNHDA and CDR2 SQIVND are derived from the germline V gene (reference sequence). The germline ends are 13 bases apart after V is trimmed by 5 bases and J by 2 bases. Overall study outcomes, separate from this receptor: How much clinical and demographic metadata was included differed by source and by participant, and the metadata was provided uncurated.

TCRbeta CDR3 regions were amplified from genomic DNA by means of the immunoSEQ Assay, a bias-controlled multiplex PCR. The study's processing was this. Within the assay, amplification of reference gene primers was used to estimate how many nucleated cells each sample contained. Sequence reads were collapsed and filtered to measure the absolute abundance of every unique TCRbeta CDR3 rearrangement. For each sample, productive Simpson clonality was calculated as the square root of Simpson's diversity index across productive rearrangements. TCRdb's version of the immuneACCESS table is confined to in-frame rearrangements and falls short of the full clone set. An unresolved V gene accounts for under half of the shortfall where checked; the remainder is of unknown origin. V and J calls and clone size are copied from that table; D and trimming were computed from the DNA. A total of about 360,000 clones appear in this sample, approximately 86% of them only once. The top ten hold over 2.5% of the sample.

The sample comprised peripheral blood. The sequence joins TRBV19 to TRBJ2-7; matching of 6 bases hints at TRBD1 as the D gene. The sequence was obtained from a human donor in a cohort sampled during active COVID-19. The nucleotides read TGTGCCAGTAGTCCCCAGGACAGAACCTACGAGCAGTACTTC. Translated, this is CASSPQDRTYEQYF.